A selection of T cell receptor beta chains follows, all from one sample in a study of blood T cell repertoires in COVID-19. Using immunoSEQ multiplex PCR, the repertoire was profiled, and TCRdb retains in-frame clones only, with some absent. The data show 310,000 or so clones, roughly 90% seen once. The sample consisted of peripheral blood. These receptors were obtained from a woman aged 25 to 39 with COVID-19, enrolled during active disease. The CDR3 runs from the conserved cysteine through the conserved F or W. The D gene is left open where the match is weak. A clone size is listed for some rows: how often the clone was seen (once, few, many), or a class if it is expanded.

J gene | D gene | clone size | V gene | CDR3 length | CDR3 DNA | CDR3 protein
TRBJ2-3 | TRBD2 | NA | TRBV19 | 15 | TGTGCCAGCCGGAATAGCGGGCAAAGCACAGATACGCAGTATTTT | CASRNSGQSTDTQYF
TRBJ2-3 | TRBD2 | NA | TRBV24-1 | 18 | TGTGCCACCAGTGATAGGTCGCTAGCGGGATGGGGCACAGATACGCAGTATTTT | CATSDRSLAGWGTDTQYF
TRBJ1-4 | NA | NA | TRBV7-9 | 13 | TGTGCCAGCAGCTTGTCGGGTCGCGAAAAACTGTTTTTT | CASSLSGREKLFF
TRBJ2-5 | TRBD2 | NA | TRBV2 | 15 | TGTGCCAGCAGTGAAGGACTAGCGGGAGGGGAGACCCAGTACTTC | CASSEGLAGGETQYF
TRBJ2-5 | TRBD1 | once | TRBV10-3 | 13 | TGTGCCATCAGTAAGACAGGGGAAGAGACCCAGTACTTC | CAISKTGEETQYF
TRBJ2-1 | NA | NA | TRBV4-3 | 15 | TGCGCCAGCAGCCAAGGAGTCCCCTCCTACAATGAGCAGTTCTTC | CASSQGVPSYNEQFF
TRBJ2-7 | NA | NA | TRBV6-5 | 13 | TGTGCCAGCAGTTGGAGTGGCGTCGGGGAGCAGTACTTC | CASSWSGVGEQYF
TRBJ1-2 | NA | NA | TRBV28 | 12 | TGTGCCAGCAGTTTCGGGGAGGGAGGCTACACCTTC | CASSFGEGGYTF
TRBJ2-1 | TRBD2 | NA | TRBV3-1/TRBV3-2 | 15 | TGTGCCAGCAGCCCTAGCGGGAGTGTGTACAATGAGCAGTTCTTC | CASSPSGSVYNEQFF
TRBJ1-2 | NA | NA | TRBV18 | 13 | TGTGCCAGCTCACCAGGGGCAGGGGAAGGCTACACCTTC | CASSPGAGEGYTF
TRBJ2-2 | NA | few | TRBV6-6 | 14 | TGTGCCAGCAGTCAGTACTCGAACACCGGGGAGCTGTTTTTT | CASSQYSNTGELFF
TRBJ2-3 | TRBD2 | NA | TRBV3-1/TRBV3-2 | 16 | TGTGCCAGCAGCGACAATCTAGGACTAGCTGGAGATACGCAGTATTTT | CASSDNLGLAGDTQYF
TRBJ2-7 | TRBD2 | NA | TRBV6-1 | 16 | TGTGCCAGCAGTGCCGGGACTAGCGGGAGTTTCGACGAGCAGTACTTC | CASSAGTSGSFDEQYF
TRBJ2-5 | NA | NA | TRBV28 | 13 | TGTGCCAGCAGCCGAGGGGGCCAAGAGACCCAGTACTTC | CASSRGGQETQYF
TRBJ2-3 | TRBD2 | NA | TRBV9 | 18 | TGTGCCAGCAGCCCCCACGGATTAGGGACTAGCGGGACAGATACGCAGTATTTT | CASSPHGLGTSGTDTQYF
TRBJ2-1 | TRBD2 | NA | TRBV6-2/TRBV6-3 | 16 | TGTGCCAGCAGTTACCCTAGCGGGCACTCCTACAATGAGCAGTTCTTC | CASSYPSGHSYNEQFF
TRBJ2-2 | TRBD1 | once | TRBV30 | 14 | TGTGCCCAGAGAGGGACAGGGGGCTGGGGGGAGCTGTTTTTT | CAQRGTGGWGELFF
TRBJ2-6 | NA | NA | TRBV7-9 | 16 | TGTGCCAGCAGACACACCTCAGACTCTGGGGCCAACGTCCTGACTTTC | CASRHTSDSGANVLTF
TRBJ2-1 | TRBD2 | once | TRBV10-1 | 15 | TGCGCCAGCAGTGAGTCTACTAGCGGGAGGGAGGAGCAGTTCTTC | CASSESTSGREEQFF
TRBJ2-5 | TRBD2 | NA | TRBV19 | 14 | TGTGCCAGTACGCCCCAAAGCGGGGTGGGGACCCAGTACTTC | CASTPQSGVGTQYF
TRBJ1-4 | TRBD1 | NA | TRBV9 | 14 | TGTGCCAGCAGCGTAGGACAGGGGAATGAAAAACTGTTTTTT | CASSVGQGNEKLFF
TRBJ1-1 | NA | NA | TRBV30 | 13 | TGTGCCTGGAGTCGCGCGGGCAACACTGAAGCTTTCTTT | CAWSRAGNTEAFF
TRBJ2-3 | NA | NA | TRBV5-6 | 16 | TGTGCCAGCAGCTGGCGAGAGGGCCCCCCCACAGATACGCAGTATTTT | CASSWREGPPTDTQYF
TRBJ2-4 | NA | once | TRBV18 | 13 | TGTGCCAGCTCACCCCCCTCTATAAACATTCAGTACTTC | CASSPPSINIQYF
TRBJ2-1 | TRBD2 | NA | TRBV6-4 | 16 | TGTGCCAGCAGTGACGATGCGGGAGGGAACTACAATGAGCAGTTCTTC | CASSDDAGGNYNEQFF
TRBJ2-5 | TRBD2 | NA | TRBV4-1 | 15 | TGCGCCAGCAGCCAAGAGGTAGCGGGTTGGGAGACCCAGTACTTC | CASSQEVAGWETQYF
TRBJ2-7 | NA | NA | TRBV21-1 | 17 | TGTGCCAGCAGCAAAGAACAAAGGACAGCATACTCCTACGAGCAGTACTTC | CASSKEQRTAYSYEQYF
TRBJ1-2 | NA | NA | TRBV24-1 | 14 | TGTGCCACCAGCGCCCGGGGTTTTAACTATGGCTACACCTTC | CATSARGFNYGYTF
TRBJ1-4 | NA | NA | TRBV10-3 | 14 | TGTGCCATCAGTGAGACAGGGACGAATGAAAAACTGTTTTTT | CAISETGTNEKLFF
TRBJ2-2 | NA | NA | TRBV2 | 14 | TGTGCCAGCAGTGAAGTTAGCAGCGCCGGGGAGCTGTTTTTT | CASSEVSSAGELFF
TRBJ1-2 | TRBD1 | NA | TRBV19 | 14 | TGTGCCAGTAGCCCAGGGGGGACCGATTATGGCTACACCTTC | CASSPGGTDYGYTF
TRBJ2-3 | NA | few | TRBV7-7 | 15 | TGTGCTAGCAGCTTAGGGGTGGGCCCCACAGATACGCAGTATTTT | CASSLGVGPTDTQYF